Below, 10 T cell receptor beta chains from the same sample are listed, as sequenced in a study of shared clonotypes between healthy human individuals. Using immunoSEQ multiplex PCR, the repertoire was profiled, and TCRdb retains in-frame clones only, with some absent. The sample carries 950,000 to 1,100,000 clones, more than 75% recorded once. Sequencing was carried out using memory CD4+ T cells from PBMCs. Sample subset: CD45RA-negative fraction. The source is a man aged 18 to 29 in good health. Some clones in this sample may be carry-over from other donors' samples.

V is TRBV11-2 and J is TRBJ2-1; D may be TRBD2 (5 bases). Germline V gene sequence: CDR1 SGHAT, CDR2 FQNNGV. V was shortened by 4 bases and J by 8 bases, with 21 bases between the two germline ends. The CDR3 is 16 residues long. This CDR3 reads CASSSLDLAWRDEQFF. DNA of the CDR3: TGTGCCAGCAGCTCCCTTGACCTAGCCTGGCGTGATGAGCAGTTCTTC. The full variable domain, rest sourced from reference TRBV11-2 and TRBJ2-1, is EAGVAQSPRYKIIEKRQSVAFWCNPISGHATLYWYQQILGQGPKLLIQFQNNGVVDDSQLPKDRFSAERLKGVDSTLKIQPAKLEDSAVYLCASSSLDLAWRDEQFFGPGTRLTVL.

The chain couples TRBV20-1 to TRBJ2-3; a possible D gene is TRBD2 (5 bases). Per the germline V gene, CDR1 is DFQATT and CDR2 is SNEGSKA (reference sequence). Trimming stripped 3 bases from V and 10 bases from J, with 11 bases between. The length of the CDR3 is 11 residues. This CDR3 is CSASRPSPQYF. The CDR3, as DNA: TGCAGTGCTAGTAGGCCTAGCCCGCAGTATTTT.

The rearrangement links TRBV19 to TRBJ1-2, with TRBD1 matching over 10 bases. J gave up 4 bases and V 6 bases, and 8 bases lay outside the gene matches. This CDR3 region has 15 residues. Looked up from germline, CDR1 is LNHDA and CDR2 is SQIVND (reference sequence). The CDR3 reads CASRMTGGASYGYTF. For the CDR3, the DNA is TGTGCCAGTAGGATGACAGGGGGCGCAAGCTATGGCTACACCTTC. The full variable domain, with the rest looked up from reference TRBV19 and TRBJ1-2, is DGGITQSPKYLFRKEGQNVTLSCEQNLNHDAMYWYRQDPGQGLRLIYYSQIVNDFQKGDIAEGYSVSREKKESFPLTVTSAQKNPTAFYLCASRMTGGASYGYTFGSGTRLTVV.

J is TRBJ2-3 and V is TRBV5-6; 7 nucleotides agree with TRBD1. Germline V CDR1 and CDR2: SGHDT, YYEEEE. The CDR3 extends over 17 amino acids. J was trimmed by 0 bases and V by 4 bases; bases with no gene match: 11. The chain's CDR3 is CASSPDRADTSTDTQYF. CDR3 sequence (DNA): TGTGCCAGCAGCCCAGACAGGGCTGATACTAGCACAGATACGCAGTATTTT.

This clone occurred a few times. The V call is TRBV6-6, the J call TRBJ1-2; TRBD1 might be the D (6 bases). This CDR3 has 14 amino acids. Trimming left V 4 bases short and J 3 bases short, with 12 bases between. The V gene's germline CDR1 is MNHNY and CDR2 SVGAGI (reference sequence). The DNA for the CDR3 is TGTGCCAGCAGTTTCCGTAGGACAGACTATGGCTACACCTTC. Translating gives CASSFRRTDYGYTF.

This rearrangement joins TRBV27 to TRBJ1-2; no definite D call. The germline V and J ends were trimmed by 3 bases and 2 bases, with 13 bases remaining between them. The CDR3 spans 15 residues. Germline V gene lookup returns CDR1 MNHEY and CDR2 SMNVEV (reference sequence). CDR3 sequence: CASSFRVGKNYGYTF. DNA of the CDR3: TGTGCCAGCAGTTTTCGGGTAGGGAAGAACTATGGCTACACCTTC.

In its sample, this clone was seen many times. V usage is TRBV2 and J usage is TRBJ2-1; D gene uncertain. V lost 8 bases, J lost 9 bases, and 8 bases lay in between. There are 10 residues in the CDR3. Germline CDR1 is SNHLY and CDR2 is FYNNEI. CDR3 bases: TGTGCCAGCGGCGGTGGTGAGCAGTTCTTC. It is translated as CASGGGEQFF.

The chain uses TRBV28 and TRBJ1-5; 9 nucleotides agree with TRBD1. The CDR3 has 14 amino acids. V dropped 4 bases and J dropped 9; count of bases not matched to a gene: 7. Looked up from germline, CDR1 is MDHEN and CDR2 is SYDVKM. This CDR3 reads CASSSPGQGGPQHF. CDR3 nucleotide sequence: TGTGCCAGCAGTTCCCCGGGACAGGGAGGGCCCCAGCATTTT.

The chain has TRBV18 and TRBJ1-5; 7 nucleotides agree with TRBD1. The junction had 7 bases not matched to a gene; V was cut back by 3 bases and J by 5 bases. The CDR3 consists of 15 residues. Germline loops: CDR1 KGHSH, CDR2 LQKENI. This CDR3 is CASSPQQGNDQPQHF. CDR3 bases: TGTGCCAGCTCACCCCAACAGGGGAATGATCAGCCCCAGCATTTT.

This clone was counted a few times. The chain joins TRBV6-5 to TRBJ2-1; TRBD2 matches 8 bases. V lost 4 bases and J lost 0; bases outside the gene matches: 5. Germline CDR1 reads MNHEY; CDR2 reads SVGAGI. The CDR3 covers 16 residues. The chain's CDR3 is CASSSFSGSSYNEQFF. The CDR3 DNA is TGTGCCAGCAGTTCCTTCAGCGGGAGCTCCTACAATGAGCAGTTCTTC.